This TCR beta chain was recovered during a study of shared clonotypes between healthy human individuals (dated by TCRdb to between 2020 and 2021). Looking at the study overall: A couple of women and a few men aged 18 to 49 years were included in the cohort. For each donor, CD4 naive and CD4 memory were each given three plates, CD8 naive was given two plates, and CD8 memory was given one plate. The study deeply sequenced blood TCR repertoires of about 5 healthy adults to estimate repertoire size and the extent of clonotype sharing between individuals. Libraries were prepared and TCR repertoires were sequenced by different laboratories using diverse techniques, in order to increase sequencing depth and limit assay-specific biases. Each donor's leukapheresis produced roughly between roughly 0.85 and 9.5 billion PBMCs. The study at large found these results: Approximately 5% of naive CD4, 3.5% of naive CD8, around 2.3% of memory CD4, and 0.4% of memory CD8 clonotypes were shared across several donors. Because the study included a small number of donors, the genetic and exposure-history diversity represented was limited. Even with the large sequencing depth, rarefaction of the sorted-subset datasets indicated that sequencing was incomplete. Compared with non-shared clonotypes, the clonotypes found in all four sorted-subset donors had higher generation probabilities. Estimated clonotype richness was generally larger for naive than for memory subsets. Sampling was restricted to blood, and TCR repertoires in tissues likely differ from the TCR repertoires found in blood. Pairwise subsampling led to the expectation that sequencing depth would affect the degree of clonotype sharing among donors.

Donors were healthy HIV-negative adults with no recently reported acute infections or vaccinations. Only Caucasian adults living in Nashville, Tennessee, USA were represented among the donors. CD4+ T cells were enriched by magnetic negative selection; naive cells were then positively selected on CD45RA, and the negative fraction formed the memory subset. Blood was collected by leukapheresis, and PBMCs were isolated by Ficoll-Histopaque density gradient centrifugation and then cryopreserved in liquid nitrogen vapor phase. Purity and quantity of every magnetically sorted T cell population were checked by analytical flow cytometry. Each sorted fraction had its genomic DNA isolated and then quantified by UV absorbance on a Nanodrop 2000c. Using the deep immunoSEQ assay, multiplex PCR amplified TCR CDR3 regions from genomic DNA. Extracted genomic DNA from each cell subset was spread evenly across all wells of several immunoSEQ 96-well plates, with each plate serving as a replicate. For sorted subsets, around 200 ng genomic DNA, equal to 25,000 to 35,000 T cell genomes, was loaded into each replicate PCR. The purified libraries were quantified using a Qubit 3.0 fluorometer, sized with a Bioanalyzer 2100, and then quantified again using the KAPA Library Quantification kit. Every immunoSEQ 96-well plate was sequenced on a dedicated single-read 150-cycle Illumina NextSeq 550 flow cell. For the original study's pipeline: The immunoSEQ output contained only junctional sequences without quality scores, so filtering could not match that applied to full-length reads. Sequences were annotated with PyIR, a Python wrapper for IgBLAST v1.9, and V/J genes and CDR3 were assigned using IMGT germline references. Any read was removed if the V/J assignment was weak (E-value above 1e-6), the CDR3 was missing, or the read contained stop codons, out-of-frame junctions, or ambiguous translated residues. V3J clonotypes were defined as sequences sharing an identical inferred V gene, J gene, and CDR3 amino acid sequence. Percentage overlap between repertoires was calculated by dividing the number of shared unique clonotypes by the size of the smaller repertoire. Three approaches were used to assess repertoire richness: RTK rarefaction, the Chao1 estimator, and Recon v2.1 estimates of unobserved clonotypes. Generation probabilities were computed with OLGA for all TCRbeta clonotypes obtained by the gDNA method from four donors. TCRdb carries this immuneACCESS record with in-frame sequences only. Its versions omit some clonotypes, under half of them owing to an unresolved V gene in the studies checked, with the rest unexplained. Clone size and V and J calls were adopted from that table, with D and trimming inferred from the DNA. The sample has 2 million to 2.5 million clones on record, approximately 93% of them singletons. 0.39% of the sample rests with the top ten.

A remark on this clone: The antigen it binds to is not known. Per-base qualities were not stored, and no clone one base away is much larger.

The CDR3 covers 12 residues, taking in both the cysteine and the phenylalanine. Just the 36-base CDR3 DNA is kept, in frame starting at base 1. V gives up 11 bases and J gives up 2 bases, and the segment between their germline ends measures 13 bases. According to the germline V gene, CDR1 reads MNHNS and CDR2 reads SASEGT. The clonotype originates from a man in his late teens or twenties in good health. Some clones in this sample may be carry-over from other donors' samples. Material for sequencing was naive CD4+ T cells from PBMCs. Explained via the paper, the cell subset or site label denotes: CD45RA+ positively selected. The chain is made from TRBV6-1 and TRBJ2-7, with the identity of the D gene unclear. The DNA sequence reads TGTGCCGCTCTAGGCGGAACCTACGAGCAGTACTTC. Its protein reads: CAALGGTYEQYF.